This T cell receptor (beta chain) was profiled in a study of control samples from healthy donors and cancer patients. TCRdb's table, derived via immunoSEQ multiplex PCR, lists solely in-frame clones and lacks some. The sample contains about 43,000 clones, roughly 94% of which appear only once. This clone was picked up one time. Material: blood. The TCR was taken from a man aged 55-75 years in good health.

The CDR3 here is CATSREGLATDTQYF. DNA for the CDR3: TGTGCCACCAGCAGAGAGGGACTAGCGACAGATACGCAGTATTTT. The chain uses TRBV15 and TRBJ2-3, with TRBD2 matching 10 bases. Germline CDR1 and CDR2: LNHNV and YYDKDF (reference sequence). Unmatched junction bases numbered 0, after V lost 0 bases and J lost 3 bases. The CDR3 length is 15 residues.